This T cell receptor beta chain came from a study of T cells in Graves' hyperthyroidism and ophthalmopathy. General study findings and limits: Most clonotypes that expanded in the thyroid above 0.001 also showed up in blood. Ophthalmopathy was told apart from stable hyperthyroidism by a 13 V-J model.

TCR beta CDR3 regions were amplified from RNA transcripts. The primer set for the first-round RT-PCR of the TCR CDR3 was HTBI. TCRdb reanalysed the multiplex PCR reads using MiXCR and keeps one entry per CDR3 protein. The data show about 320,000 distinct CDR3 sequences, around 16% seen once. CDR3 length: 15 residues. The ends lost 8 bases at V and 5 bases at J; junction bases unmatched: 12. Germline V gene sequence: CDR1 LNHDA, CDR2 SQIVND (reference sequence). PBMCs came from 7.5 to 10 ml fresh peripheral blood. As to this clonotype: Its antigen is currently unknown.

The origin of this receptor is a young man with Graves' hyperthyroidism. The sample was blood. The V gene is TRBV19, the J gene TRBJ1-5; TRBD1 aligns across 7 bases. CDR3 DNA: TGTGCCAGTCGAGGGGGCAGGGGGAATGATCAGCCCCAGCATTTT. As protein: CASRGGRGNDQPQHF.